The 11 T cell receptor beta chains listed next were all sequenced from one sample in a study of identical twins (dated by TCRdb to between 2015 and 2016). The library was prepared using 5' RACE. Sequencing took place on an Illumina HiSeq 2000. The public reads were reprocessed in TCRdb via fastp at Q25 and MiXCR, keeping in-frame beta chains. A single entry per CDR3 protein holds the most common genes and DNA from its merged rows. The sample table shows approximately 470,000 distinct CDR3 sequences, and approximately 15% are seen once. The top ten constitute roughly 0.5% of the sample. This sample also appeared in a second study, on yellow fever vaccine responses in identical twins.

The sample was CD4+ T cells sorted from blood. The receptor source for this set is a woman younger than 30 in good health.

This clonotype has more than one count but fewer than ten. The chain employs TRBV7-2 and TRBJ2-1, with 10 bases matching TRBD1. Per the germline V gene, CDR1 is SGHTA and CDR2 is FQGNSA. This CDR3 is built from 15 residues. With 5 bases clipped from V and 5 bases from J, the junction kept 6 bases outside the gene matches. The CDR3 reads CASSQGQGLHNEQFF. CDR3 in DNA: TGTGCCAGCAGCCAGGGACAGGGGTTGCACAATGAGCAGTTCTTC.

A few counts support this clonotype. This chain joins TRBV6-2 or TRBV6-3 and TRBJ2-2; possible D gene TRBD2, 5 bases. Germline loops: CDR1 MNHEY, CDR2 SVGEGT. Trimming stripped 7 bases from V and 3 bases from J, with 18 bases between. This CDR3 spans 16 amino acids. CDR3 amino acids: CASIFSRGRDTGELFF. CDR3 nucleotides: TGTGCCAGCATTTTCTCCCGGGGTAGGGACACCGGGGAGCTGTTTTTT.

This clonotype was observed a few times. This sequence joins TRBV20-1 and TRBJ2-1; D perhaps matches TRBD2 (6 bases). The CDR3 covers 13 residues. Germline lookup yields CDR1 DFQATT and CDR2 SNEGSKA (reference sequence). Deletions cut 6 bases from V and 7 bases from J, with 16 bases between. CDR3 DNA: TGCAGTGCGGACCCCGGGAGCCCAAATGAGCAGTTCTTC. Protein product: CSADPGSPNEQFF.

This clonotype was observed a few times. The chain combines TRBV6-2 or TRBV6-3 with TRBJ2-7; possible D gene TRBD2, 6 bases. This CDR3 contains 13 residues. V gave up 8 bases and J gave up 3 bases, with 14 bases separating them. Germline V CDR1 and CDR2: MNHEY, SVGEGT. The CDR3 nucleotides are TGTGCCAGCGTGGCTAGCGCCTTCTACGAGCAGTACTTC. It codes for CASVASAFYEQYF.

This clonotype has a handful of counts. The chain has TRBV7-9 and TRBJ1-1, with TRBD1 identical over 11 bases. CDR1 and CDR2 from the germline V gene are SEHNR and FQNEAQ (reference sequence). This CDR3 spans 16 amino acids. Trimming at V came to 6 bases and at J to 3 bases, leaving 9 bases not matched to a gene. CDR3: CASRKVKGQGDTEAFF. In DNA form, the CDR3 reads TGTGCCAGCAGAAAAGTAAAGGGACAGGGGGACACTGAAGCTTTCTTT.

The rearrangement joins TRBV21-1 to TRBJ2-7; TRBD2, the table's D call, lacks a check against the DNA. TRBV21-1 represents a pseudogene. The CDR3 runs to 15 residues. CDR3 in amino acids: CASLKSYLADYEQYF. For the CDR3, the DNA is TGTGCCAGTCTGAAAAGCTACCTAGCGGACTACGAGCAGTACTTC.

The chain carries TRBV20-1 and TRBJ1-3; 9 bases agree with TRBD1. V was pared by 5 bases and J by 4 bases, with 6 bases of the junction left unmatched. CDR3 length equals 14 residues. Germline V gene data show CDR1 as DFQATT and CDR2 as SNEGSKA (reference sequence). The CDR3 is CSAFPGQGGNTIYF. The CDR3 DNA is TGCAGTGCTTTTCCGGGACAGGGAGGAAACACCATATATTTT.

This clonotype was observed at least ten times. This rearrangement joins TRBV29-1 to TRBJ2-3, with 7 bases matching TRBD1. The germline CDR1 and CDR2 sequences are SQVTM and ANQGSEA. The CDR3 is 12 residues long. V was clipped by 7 bases and J by 7 bases; unmatched bases: 8. CDR3 in amino acids: CSGRQGQHTQYF. The DNA of the CDR3 is TGCAGCGGTCGACAGGGTCAACATACGCAGTATTTT.

This rearrangement joins TRBV20-1 to TRBJ2-1, with TRBD1 matching over 9 bases. J lost 8 bases, V lost 4 bases, and 9 bases had no gene match. The CDR3 extends over 14 amino acids. In germline, CDR1 is DFQATT, CDR2 SNEGSKA (reference sequence). DNA for the CDR3: TGCAGTGCTATACAGGGGGCGAGTCGCTATGAGCAGTTCTTC. This gives the protein CSAIQGASRYEQFF.

This chain connects TRBV5-1 to TRBJ2-1, with 14 nucleotides matching TRBD2. The CDR3 extends over 14 amino acids. V shed 4 bases, J shed 10 bases, and the junction held 4 bases outside the gene matches. Germline CDR1 is SGHRS and CDR2 is YFSETQ. Written as DNA, the CDR3 is TGCGCCAGCAGCGGGACTAGCGGGAGTTACGAGCAGTTCTTC. This codes for CASSGTSGSYEQFF.

This clonotype was picked up a small number of times. The chain uses TRBV27 and TRBJ2-5; maybe TRBD2 (6 bases). Germline assignment: CDR1 MNHEY and CDR2 SMNVEV (reference sequence). With 6 bases removed from V and 1 base from J, the gap between germline ends came to 15 bases. This CDR3 has 15 amino acids. Here the CDR3 DNA reads TGTGCCAGCAGGGAAATGGGGGGACCCCAAGAGACCCAGTACTTC. It translates to CASREMGGPQETQYF.